This is a list of T cell receptor beta chains from one sample in a study of blood T cell repertoires in COVID-19. The method was immunoSEQ multiplex PCR; TCRdb's version includes in-frame clones alone and lacks a portion of them. The sample yields approximately 260,000 clones, around four fifths seen once. The sequenced sample consisted of peripheral blood. All receptors come from a man in his sixties who had recovered from COVID-19. The CDR3 runs from the conserved cysteine through the conserved F or W. A D gene is named only where the DNA matches it firmly. A clone size is listed for some rows: how often the clone was seen (once, few, many), or a class if it is expanded.

TRBV2	TRBJ1-6	NA	TRBD1	TGTGCCAGCACCATCGACAGGGGGCAAGGGTCACCCCTCCACTTT	CASTIDRGQGSPLHF
TRBV6-5	TRBJ2-3	NA	TRBD2	TGTGCCAGCACAATAGCGGGGGCCAACACAGATACGCAGTATTTT	CASTIAGANTDTQYF
TRBV4-1	TRBJ1-4	once	NA	TGCGCCAGCAGCCAAGATCAAGGAGCAACTAATGAAAAACTGTTTTTT	CASSQDQGATNEKLFF
TRBV5-4	TRBJ2-1	few	TRBD2	TGTGCCAGCAGCCTGGGCCCTAGCGGGAACAATGAGCAGTTCTTC	CASSLGPSGNNEQFF
TRBV28	TRBJ2-7	NA	NA	TGTGCCAGCAGTTTACCTAGCGCCTACGAGCAGTACTTC	CASSLPSAYEQYF
TRBV5-3	TRBJ1-5	once	NA	TGTGCCAGAAGCTGGCGGACAGATAGCAATCAGCCCCAGCATTTT	CARSWRTDSNQPQHF
TRBV7-9	TRBJ2-1	few	TRBD2	TGTGCCAGCAACAGACTAGCGGGGGGTACCGGGGTCAATGAGCAGTTCTTC	CASNRLAGGTGVNEQFF
TRBV5-1	TRBJ2-3	NA	NA	TGCGCCAGCAGCTTAGACGGCAGGGTCACCGCAGATACGCAGTATTTT	CASSLDGRVTADTQYF
TRBV7-9	TRBJ2-1	NA	TRBD2	TGTGCCAGCAACTTCGGGACTAGCGGGAGGAATGAGCAGTTCTTC	CASNFGTSGRNEQFF
TRBV6-5	TRBJ2-7	once	NA	TGTGCCAGCAGTTACTCGATGGCAACACCCTCCTACGAGCAGTACTTC	CASSYSMATPSYEQYF
TRBV9	TRBJ2-1	NA	NA	TGTGCCAGCAGCGTAGCAGGTCTCGTATCCTACAATGAGCAGTTCTTC	CASSVAGLVSYNEQFF
TRBV9	TRBJ2-5	NA	TRBD2	TGTGCCAGCAGCGTAGGGGGACTAGCGGAGACCCAGTACTTC	CASSVGGLAETQYF
TRBV11-3	TRBJ2-1	NA	NA	TGTGCCAGCAGCTTAGGTGGCCAGAATGAGCAGTTCTTC	CASSLGGQNEQFF
TRBV27	TRBJ2-7	NA	TRBD1	TGTGCCAGCAGGCGACAGGGGGCTTACGAGCAGTACTTC	CASRRQGAYEQYF
TRBV5-6	TRBJ2-7	NA	TRBD2	TGTGCCAGCAGCTCCCCCCAGAGCGGGACCTACGAGCAGTACTTC	CASSSPQSGTYEQYF
TRBV6-5	TRBJ2-1	NA	NA	TGTGCCAGCAGCCCGACGGGCTACAATGAGCAGTTCTTC	CASSPTGYNEQFF
TRBV7-3	TRBJ2-5	NA	NA	TGTGCCAGCAGCCCGGCTGGGGGCGAGGAGACCCAGTACTTC	CASSPAGGEETQYF
TRBV27	TRBJ1-6	NA	NA	TGTGCCAGCAGTTTATCGCGGGGGACGGACTATTCACCCCTCCACTTT	CASSLSRGTDYSPLHF
TRBV5-8	TRBJ1-5	NA	NA	TGTGCCAGCAGCTTCGACAACAGGGGCAATCAGCCCCAGCATTTT	CASSFDNRGNQPQHF
TRBV5-1	TRBJ2-2	NA	TRBD2	TGCGCCAGCAGCTTGATAGAACTAGCGGGACCCACCGGGGAGCTGTTTTTT	CASSLIELAGPTGELFF
TRBV5-1	TRBJ2-7	NA	NA	TGCGCCAGCAGCTTGGTGGCAGGGGATCTCTACGAGCAGTACTTC	CASSLVAGDLYEQYF
TRBV18	TRBJ2-5	NA	TRBD1	TGTGCCAGCTCACCACGTCGTGACAGGGTCCGAGAGACCCAGTACTTC	CASSPRRDRVRETQYF
TRBV7-9	TRBJ1-6	NA	NA	TGTGCCAGCACCCTTCCAGGGAATAATTCACCCCTCCACTTT	CASTLPGNNSPLHF
TRBV5-1	TRBJ2-3	NA	NA	TGCGCCAGCGGAAAGTCGACAAGCACAGATACGCAGTATTTT	CASGKSTSTDTQYF
TRBV12-3/TRBV12-4	TRBJ1-2	NA	TRBD1	TGTGCCAGCAACGGACAGGGCCACGCTGGCTACACCTTC	CASNGQGHAGYTF
TRBV19	TRBJ1-2	once	NA	TGTGCCAGTAGTGTAAGCGGGCGGCAAAACTATGGCTACACCTTC	CASSVSGRQNYGYTF
TRBV7-9	TRBJ2-5	NA	NA	TGTGCCAGCAGCTTGGGGGCGACAGAACAAGAGACCCAGTACTTC	CASSLGATEQETQYF
TRBV7-9	TRBJ1-2	NA	NA	TGTGCCAGCAGAGCCGGCGCAGGTGGCTACACCTTC	CASRAGAGGYTF
TRBV7-9	TRBJ2-5	NA	NA	TGTGCCAGCAGCTTCGAGGGTTCCCAAGAGACCCAGTACTTC	CASSFEGSQETQYF
TRBV30	TRBJ2-1	NA	TRBD2	TGTGCCTGGGGGCCTCTCGGCGGGAGTTTTGATGAGCAGTTCTTC	CAWGPLGGSFDEQFF
TRBV28	TRBJ1-3	NA	TRBD1	TGTGCCAGCAAACTCCCAGGGGGGCGGAACACCATATATTTT	CASKLPGGRNTIYF
TRBV3-1/TRBV3-2	TRBJ2-2	NA	TRBD1	TGTGCCAGCAGCCAAAGGACAGGGGCCACCGGGGAGCTGTTTTTT	CASSQRTGATGELFF
TRBV6-5	TRBJ2-3	NA	NA	TGTGCCAGCAGCTCGACAGGCGATACGCAGTATTTT	CASSSTGDTQYF
TRBV6-5	TRBJ2-5	NA	NA	TGTGCCAGCAGTTACTTTGGGCACCAAGAGACCCAGTACTTC	CASSYFGHQETQYF
TRBV2	TRBJ1-2	few	NA	TGTGCCAGCAGTAGAGAGGCTAACTATGGCTACACCTTC	CASSREANYGYTF
TRBV29-1	TRBJ2-2	NA	TRBD2	TGCAGCGTTGGGATGACTAGCGGGGGGGCGAACACCGGGGAGCTGTTTTTT	CSVGMTSGGANTGELFF
TRBV24-1	TRBJ2-7	NA	TRBD1	TGTGCCACCAGTGGGGACAGGGGGCAAGAGCAGTACTTC	CATSGDRGQEQYF
TRBV19	TRBJ1-3	NA	TRBD1	TGTGCCAGTACCGACTCCGGGACAGGGGGTTTCTCTGGAAACACCATATATTTT	CASTDSGTGGFSGNTIYF
TRBV6-5	TRBJ2-1	NA	NA	TGTGCCAGCAGTTACGTCAGGGGAAGCAATGAGCAGTTCTTC	CASSYVRGSNEQFF
TRBV18	TRBJ1-2	NA	NA	TGTGCCAGCTCACAAACCCGGACAGACTATGGCTACACCTTC	CASSQTRTDYGYTF
TRBV7-2	TRBJ2-7	NA	TRBD1	TGTGCCAGCAGCTTACTGGGACAGGGCGACGAGCAGTACTTC	CASSLLGQGDEQYF
TRBV7-2	TRBJ2-7	NA	TRBD1	TGTGCCAGCAGCCCCGGGACAGGGAGAATCCACGAGCAGTACTTC	CASSPGTGRIHEQYF
TRBV7-2	TRBJ2-1	NA	TRBD2	TGTGCCAGCAGCCCCCTGGGCGGGAGAGTACAGAATGAGCAGTTCTTC	CASSPLGGRVQNEQFF
TRBV6-5	TRBJ2-1	NA	NA	TGTGCCAGCAGGGGACAAATCTACAATGAGCAGTTCTTC	CASRGQIYNEQFF
TRBV6-5	TRBJ1-2	NA	NA	TGTGCCAGCAGTTACACCACGGGCTATGGCTACACCTTC	CASSYTTGYGYTF
TRBV3-1/TRBV3-2	TRBJ2-5	NA	TRBD2	TGTGCCAGCAGCCAAGATATAGTAGGCGGTAGCGGGAGTTTTATGGAGACCCAGTACTTC	CASSQDIVGGSGSFMETQYF
TRBV16	TRBJ1-5	NA	NA	TGTGCCAGCAGCGGGCAACGACAGGACAATCAGCCCCAGCATTTT	CASSGQRQDNQPQHF
TRBV12-3/TRBV12-4	TRBJ1-2	NA	NA	TGTGCCAGCAGCTCTGAGGCAGGGTCTGGCTACACCTTC	CASSSEAGSGYTF
TRBV7-2	TRBJ2-5	NA	NA	TGTGCCAGCAGCCCATCAGGGTCCGGTTGGGAGACCCAGTACTTC	CASSPSGSGWETQYF
TRBV7-9	TRBJ2-7	NA	TRBD1	TGTGCCAGCAGCCCACCGGACAGGGGGTTCTACGAGCAGTACTTC	CASSPPDRGFYEQYF
TRBV18	TRBJ1-3	NA	NA	TGTGCCAGCTCACCACGACAGAGCTCTGGAAACACCATATATTTT	CASSPRQSSGNTIYF
TRBV6-5	TRBJ2-2	NA	TRBD2	TGTGCCAGCAGCTATTCCGGGACTAGCACCGGGGAGCTGTTTTTT	CASSYSGTSTGELFF
TRBV24-1	TRBJ2-1	NA	TRBD1	TGTGCCACCAGTGATCCCCAAGGGACAGGGGTGAATGAGCAGTTCTTC	CATSDPQGTGVNEQFF
TRBV19	TRBJ1-1	NA	NA	TGTGCCAGTAGACGGGGGGGTTCGGACACTGAAGCTTTCTTT	CASRRGGSDTEAFF
TRBV5-5	TRBJ2-7	NA	TRBD2	TGTGCCAGCAGCTTGGTGACTAGCGGGAGGACCGAGCAGTACTTC	CASSLVTSGRTEQYF
TRBV24-1	TRBJ2-5	NA	TRBD2	TGTGCCACCGCTAGCGGGGGAGAGACCCAGTACTTC	CATASGGETQYF
TRBV6-6	TRBJ1-1	NA	NA	TGTGCCAGCAGCGACTGGGTGTACACTGAAGCTTTCTTT	CASSDWVYTEAFF
TRBV5-6	TRBJ1-2	few	TRBD1	TGTGCCAGCAGCAGGACAGGGGAGCTCTATGGCTACACCTTC	CASSRTGELYGYTF
TRBV19	TRBJ1-3	NA	TRBD1	TGTGCCAGTAGTAACCCAGGCGGCAGGGGGATCCTCTCTGGAAACACCATATATTTT	CASSNPGGRGILSGNTIYF
TRBV7-9	TRBJ1-6	NA	NA	TGTGCCAGCAGACCGGACAGTTCTAATTCACCCCTCCACTTT	CASRPDSSNSPLHF